The source of this T cell receptor beta chain is a study of blood T cell repertoires in COVID-19. Across the study: The samples span acute and convalescent COVID-19 from the United States, Italy and Spain.

The CDR3 has 16 residues. Deletions cut 2 bases from V and 4 bases from J, with 19 bases between. Per the germline V gene, CDR1 is SGHKS and CDR2 is YYEKEE (reference sequence). Clinical histories supplied by participants themselves formed the basis of cohort assignment. Donors in Cohort 3 counted as recovered after two negative PCRs, clearance, or symptom resolution. Libraries were prepared by immunoSEQ multiplex PCR; TCRdb keeps only in-frame clonotypes and omits some of them. The sample holds about 280,000 clones, roughly 86% seen once. Sequences were obtained from PBMCs or T cells enriched from blood (not recorded which). V gene TRBV5-5 combines with J gene TRBJ2-7; TRBD1 might be the D (5 bases). This receptor was obtained from a woman aged 60 to 75 who had recovered from COVID-19. The DNA of the CDR3 is TGTGCCAGCAGCTTAGAGTTGCGCGACAGTTATTACGAGCAGTACTTC. It codes for CASSLELRDSYYEQYF.